This section outlines one T cell receptor beta chain sequence together with its context. Its antigen is undetermined. Each donor provided at least one pre-ART PBMC sample and at least two post-ART PBMC samples. None of the participants with HIV were treated outside the United States. This entry belongs to a study of long-term antiretroviral therapy in people with HIV. Broader study findings: Diversity rose after ART but stayed below transplant donor controls. Information on adherence to ART, viral resistance or therapy changes was unavailable.

At survey level, the immunoSEQ assay was run in its v3.0 version. The method was immunoSEQ multiplex PCR; TCRdb's version includes in-frame clones alone and lacks a portion of them. The sample has under 30,000 clones, around 83% seen once. The J segment lost 6 bases and the V segment lost 0 bases, leaving 8 bases of the junction unmatched. The V gene's germline CDR1 is SGDLS and CDR2 YYNGEE. The CDR3 consists of 16 residues. This sequence was found in a man between 18 and 29 years old with HIV. The specimen was unsorted PBMCs, collected 3 years after starting antiretroviral therapy. This chain connects TRBV9 to TRBJ2-3, with 9 bases fitting TRBD2. The CDR3 DNA sequence: TGTGCCAGCAGCGTAGTTGCTAGCGGGGCTTCGGATACGCAGTATTTT. It translates to CASSVVASGASDTQYF.